These 2 T cell receptor beta chains were sequenced from one sample in a study of T-cell memory formation after mild COVID-19. TCRdb reprocessed the 5' RACE reads via MiXCR and lists one record per CDR3 protein. The profile shows roughly 400,000 distinct CDR3 sequences, 20% to 30% of them singletons. Sample: PBMCs or a T cell subset sorted from them (not recorded which). The source of these receptors is an adult woman who had mild COVID-19 (a few samples of this study predate the infection). Cell type and time point are not known.

A few counts support this clonotype. The gene calls are TRBV9 and TRBJ2-2, with D possibly matching TRBD1 (5 bases). CDR3 length: 14 amino acids. Trimming shortened V by 5 bases and J by 2 bases, and 10 bases separated the two germline ends. The germline CDR1 and CDR2 sequences are SGDLS and YYNGEE. CDR3 sequence reads: CASRGRANTGELFF. DNA for the CDR3: TGTGCCAGCAGGGGCAGGGCTAACACCGGGGAGCTGTTTTTT.

The V call is TRBV9, the J call TRBJ1-2; no firm D call. The germline V gene encodes CDR1 SGDLS and CDR2 YYNGEE. This CDR3 has 13 residues. The V gene lost 4 bases and the J gene lost 3 bases, with 10 bases spanning the gap. CDR3 residues: CASSPREYYGYTF. The CDR3 DNA sequence: TGTGCCAGCAGCCCGAGGGAATACTATGGCTACACCTTC.